This section outlines one T cell receptor (beta chain) sequence together with its context. The sample comes from a study of T cells after posttransplantation cyclophosphamide. With 1 base clipped from V and 5 bases from J, the junction kept 0 bases outside the gene matches. From germline, CDR1 is KGHSH and CDR2 LQKENI. The CDR3 runs 14 residues. Cyclophosphamide on days +3 and +4 followed busulfan-fludarabine conditioning and a marrow graft. The data were produced by immunoSEQ multiplex PCR, yet TCRdb's version contains in-frame clones alone and is incomplete. The data show fewer than 15,000 clones, 2% to 2.5% seen once.

This TCR was sampled from a male patient aged 30 to 39 who received an allogeneic stem cell transplant from a related donor, was CMV-positive, and had no GVHD. A share of the T cells may be of graft donor origin. The sample consisted of PBMCs, taken after allogeneic stem cell transplant with posttransplant cyclophosphamide. The chain recombines TRBV18 with TRBJ2-1; TRBD2 aligns across 9 bases. The CDR3 here is CASSPLAGDNEQFF. CDR3 nucleotides: TGTGCCAGCTCACCACTAGCGGGGGACAATGAGCAGTTCTTC.